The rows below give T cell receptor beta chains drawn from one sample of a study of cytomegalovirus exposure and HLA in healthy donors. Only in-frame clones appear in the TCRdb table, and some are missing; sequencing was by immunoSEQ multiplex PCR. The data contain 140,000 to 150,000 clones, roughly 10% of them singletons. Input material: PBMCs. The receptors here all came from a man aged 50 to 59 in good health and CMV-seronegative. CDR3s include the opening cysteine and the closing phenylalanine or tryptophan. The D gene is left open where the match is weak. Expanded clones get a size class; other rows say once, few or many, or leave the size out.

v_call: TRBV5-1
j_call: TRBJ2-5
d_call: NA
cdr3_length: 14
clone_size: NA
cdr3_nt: TGCGCCAGCAGCCTTCCGGAGGGGGCAGAGACCCAGTACTTC
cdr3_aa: CASSLPEGAETQYF

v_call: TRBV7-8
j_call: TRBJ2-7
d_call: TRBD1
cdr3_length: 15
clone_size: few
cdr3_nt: TGTGCCAGCAGCGCCGTGGGACAGGGTGGCCACGAGCAGTACTTC
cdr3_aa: CASSAVGQGGHEQYF

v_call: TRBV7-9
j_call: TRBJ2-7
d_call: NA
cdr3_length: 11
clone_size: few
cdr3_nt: TGTGCCAGCAGCTACTCATTCGAGCAGTACTTC
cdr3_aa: CASSYSFEQYF

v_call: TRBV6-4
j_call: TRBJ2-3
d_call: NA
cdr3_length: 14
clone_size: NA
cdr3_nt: TGTGCCAGCAGTTCCCTCGAAGGGGAAGATACGCAGTATTTT
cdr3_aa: CASSSLEGEDTQYF

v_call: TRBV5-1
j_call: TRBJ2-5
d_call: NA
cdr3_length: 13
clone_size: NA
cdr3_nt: TGCGCCAGCAGCTTCGGCAGGGAAGAGACCCAGTACTTC
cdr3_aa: CASSFGREETQYF

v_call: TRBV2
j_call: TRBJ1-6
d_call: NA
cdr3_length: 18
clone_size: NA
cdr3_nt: TGTGCCAGCAGTGTCAGGAGGCTATTAGACTCCTATAATTCACCCCTCCACTTT
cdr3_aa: CASSVRRLLDSYNSPLHF

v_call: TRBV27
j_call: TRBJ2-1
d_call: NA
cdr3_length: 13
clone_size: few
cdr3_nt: TGTGCCAGCACCACACGGACTCCGAGCAGTCTGTTCTTC
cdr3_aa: CASTTRTPSSLFF

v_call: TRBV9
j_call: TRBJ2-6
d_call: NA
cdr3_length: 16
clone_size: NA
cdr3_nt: TGTGCCAGCAGCGTAGATTGGAGCTCTGGGGCCAACGTCCTGACTTTC
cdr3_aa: CASSVDWSSGANVLTF

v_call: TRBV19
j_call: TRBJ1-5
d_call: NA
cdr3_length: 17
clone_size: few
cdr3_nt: TGTGCCAGTAGTATCGGGGGTGGGGCAGAAGGCAATCAGCCCCAGCATTTT
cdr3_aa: CASSIGGGAEGNQPQHF

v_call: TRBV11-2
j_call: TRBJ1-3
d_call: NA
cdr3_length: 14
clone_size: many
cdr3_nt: TGTGCCAGCAGCTTAGCGGCAGGAACAAACACCATATATTTT
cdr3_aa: CASSLAAGTNTIYF

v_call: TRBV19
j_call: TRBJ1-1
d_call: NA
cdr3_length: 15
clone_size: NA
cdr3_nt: TGTGCCAGTAGGGCGGACAAATTGGGAAACACTGAAGCTTTCTTT
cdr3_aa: CASRADKLGNTEAFF

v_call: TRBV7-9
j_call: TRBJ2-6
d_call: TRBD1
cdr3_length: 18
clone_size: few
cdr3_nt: TGTGCCAGCAGCTCTCGGGACAGGAGAAGCTCTGGGGCCAACGTCCTGACTTTC
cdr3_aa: CASSSRDRRSSGANVLTF

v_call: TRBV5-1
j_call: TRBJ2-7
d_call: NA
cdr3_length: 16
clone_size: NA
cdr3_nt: TGCGCCAGCAGCCCATCCATCGGGACACGGAACTACGAGCAGTACTTC
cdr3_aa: CASSPSIGTRNYEQYF

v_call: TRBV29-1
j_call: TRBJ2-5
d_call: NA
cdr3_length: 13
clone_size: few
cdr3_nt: TGCAGCGTTGAAGCGGGCCCGGGGGAGACCCAGTACTTC
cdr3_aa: CSVEAGPGETQYF

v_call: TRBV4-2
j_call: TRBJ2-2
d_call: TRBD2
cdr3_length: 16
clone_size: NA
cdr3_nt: TGTGCCAGCAGCCAAGAAACTAGCGGGAACACCGGGGAGCTGTTTTTT
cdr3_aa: CASSQETSGNTGELFF

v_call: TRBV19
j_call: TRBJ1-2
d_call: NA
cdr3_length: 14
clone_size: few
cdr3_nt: TGTGCCAGTAGCCCGCAGGGGAAAGACTATGGCTACACCTTC
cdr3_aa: CASSPQGKDYGYTF

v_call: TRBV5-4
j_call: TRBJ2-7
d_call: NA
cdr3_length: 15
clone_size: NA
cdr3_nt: TGTGCCAGCAGCTCGGGGACACAGATTAAATACGAGCAGTACTTC
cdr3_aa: CASSSGTQIKYEQYF

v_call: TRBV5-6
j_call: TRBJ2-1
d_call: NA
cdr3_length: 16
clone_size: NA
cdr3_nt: TGTGCCAGCAGCTTGGGCCCGGGAGCCGGCGGAAATGAGCAGTTCTTC
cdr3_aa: CASSLGPGAGGNEQFF

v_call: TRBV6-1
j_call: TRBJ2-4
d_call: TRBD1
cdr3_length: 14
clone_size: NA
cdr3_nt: TGTGCCAGCAGGACGGGACAGGGGCAAAACATTCAGTACTTC
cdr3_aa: CASRTGQGQNIQYF

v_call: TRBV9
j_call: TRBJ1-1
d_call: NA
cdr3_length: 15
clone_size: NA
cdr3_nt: TGTGCCAGCAGCGTAGCACCACGATCGACAACTGAAGCTTTCTTT
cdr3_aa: CASSVAPRSTTEAFF

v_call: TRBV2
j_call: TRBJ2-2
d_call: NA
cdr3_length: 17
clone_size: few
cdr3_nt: TGTGCCAGCAGTGAAGCGCTGGGGGCGACGAACACCGGGGAGCTGTTTTTT
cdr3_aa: CASSEALGATNTGELFF

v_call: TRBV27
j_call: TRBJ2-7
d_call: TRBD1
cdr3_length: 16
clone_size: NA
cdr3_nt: TGTGCCAGCAGTCTACAGGGGGCATTAAGCTCCTACGAGCAGTACTTC
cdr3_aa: CASSLQGALSSYEQYF

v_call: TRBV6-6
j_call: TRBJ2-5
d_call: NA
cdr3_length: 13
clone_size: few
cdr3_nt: TGTGCCAGCTGCGCGCGACTGCAAGAGACCCAGTACTTC
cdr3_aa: CASCARLQETQYF

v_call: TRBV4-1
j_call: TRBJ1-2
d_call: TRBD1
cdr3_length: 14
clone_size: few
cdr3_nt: TGCGCCAGCAGCGCCGACAGGGATAACTATGGCTACACCTTC
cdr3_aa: CASSADRDNYGYTF

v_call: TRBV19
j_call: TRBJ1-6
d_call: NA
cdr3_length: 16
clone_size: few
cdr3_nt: TGTGCCAGCACGACAGTTTATAGCTCCTATAATTCACCCCTCCACTTT
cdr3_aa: CASTTVYSSYNSPLHF

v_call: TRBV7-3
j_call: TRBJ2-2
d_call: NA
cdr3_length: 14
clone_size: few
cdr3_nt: TGTGCCAGCAGCTTTGGGCCAAACACCGGGGAGCTGTTTTTT
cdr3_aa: CASSFGPNTGELFF

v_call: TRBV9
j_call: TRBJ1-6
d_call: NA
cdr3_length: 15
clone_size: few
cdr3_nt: TGTGCCAGCAGCGAGAGTGAAACCTATAATTCACCCCTCCACTTT
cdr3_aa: CASSESETYNSPLHF

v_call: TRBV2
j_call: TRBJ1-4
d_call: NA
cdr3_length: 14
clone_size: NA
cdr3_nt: TGTGCCTCCCGAATCACTGCAACTAATGAAAAACTGTTTTTT
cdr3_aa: CASRITATNEKLFF

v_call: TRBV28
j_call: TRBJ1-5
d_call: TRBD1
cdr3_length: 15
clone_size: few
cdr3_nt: TGTGCCAGCAGTTTAAGTGGGACAGGGTATCAGCCCCAGCATTTT
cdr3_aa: CASSLSGTGYQPQHF

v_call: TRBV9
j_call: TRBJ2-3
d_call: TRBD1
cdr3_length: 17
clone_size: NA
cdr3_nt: TGTGCCAGCAGCGGAGGGACAGGGGAATTTGGTTCGGATACGCAGTATTTT
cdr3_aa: CASSGGTGEFGSDTQYF

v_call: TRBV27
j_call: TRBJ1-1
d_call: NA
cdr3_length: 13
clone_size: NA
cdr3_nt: TGTGCCAGCAGAGGACATGAGAACACTGAAGCTTTCTTT
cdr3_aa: CASRGHENTEAFF

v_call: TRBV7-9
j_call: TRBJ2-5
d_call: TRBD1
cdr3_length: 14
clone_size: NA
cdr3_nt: TGTGCCAGCAGGGGATGGACAGGAGAAGGGACCCAGTACTTC
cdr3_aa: CASRGWTGEGTQYF

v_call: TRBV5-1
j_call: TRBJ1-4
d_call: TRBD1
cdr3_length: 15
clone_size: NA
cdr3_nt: TGCGCCAGCAGCTCAACCGGGACAGGGGCAGAAAAACTGTTTTTT
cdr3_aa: CASSSTGTGAEKLFF

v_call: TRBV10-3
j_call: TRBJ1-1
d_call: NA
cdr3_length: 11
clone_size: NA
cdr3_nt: TGTGCCATCAGTGCAACGGGGGTCGCTTTCTTT
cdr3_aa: CAISATGVAFF

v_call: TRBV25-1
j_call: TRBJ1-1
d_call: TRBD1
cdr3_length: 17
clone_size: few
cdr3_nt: TGTGCCAGCAGTGGCGGTGTCACAGGGGCATTGAACACTGAAGCTTTCTTT
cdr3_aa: CASSGGVTGALNTEAFF

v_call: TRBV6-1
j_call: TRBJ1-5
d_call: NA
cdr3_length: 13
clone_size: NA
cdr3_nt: TGTGCCAGCAGGCAGGGGATCGATCAGCCCCAGCATTTT
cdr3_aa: CASRQGIDQPQHF

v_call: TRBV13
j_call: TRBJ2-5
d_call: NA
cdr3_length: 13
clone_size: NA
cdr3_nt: TGTGCCAGCAGCTTCCAAAACCAAGAGACCCAGTACTTC
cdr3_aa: CASSFQNQETQYF

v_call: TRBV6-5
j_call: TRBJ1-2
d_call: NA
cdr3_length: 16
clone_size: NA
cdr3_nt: TGTGCCAGCAGTTCCCCTCGCCGGGACACTAACTATGGCTACACCTTC
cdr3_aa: CASSSPRRDTNYGYTF

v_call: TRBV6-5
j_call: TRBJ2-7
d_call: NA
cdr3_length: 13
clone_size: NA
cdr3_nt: TGTGCCAGCAGCCGGCAGGGCCCTCAGGGGCAGTACTTC
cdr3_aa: CASSRQGPQGQYF

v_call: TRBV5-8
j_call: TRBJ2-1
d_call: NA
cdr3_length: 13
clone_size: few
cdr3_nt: TGTGCCAGCAGCTCACTCCCAGGAGGTGAGCAGTTCTTC
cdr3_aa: CASSSLPGGEQFF

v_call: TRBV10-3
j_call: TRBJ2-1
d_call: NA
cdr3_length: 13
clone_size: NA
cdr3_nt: TGTGCCATCAGCCTACCGGGTTCATTCGAGCAGTTCTTC
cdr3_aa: CAISLPGSFEQFF

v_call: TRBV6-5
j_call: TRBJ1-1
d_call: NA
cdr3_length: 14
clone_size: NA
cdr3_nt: TGTGCCAGCAGTTACTCACAGGGAAGCACTGAAGCTTTCTTT
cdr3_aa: CASSYSQGSTEAFF

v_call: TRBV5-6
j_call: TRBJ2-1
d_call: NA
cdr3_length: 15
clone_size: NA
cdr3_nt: TGTGCCAGCAGCTCTCAACCGGTTACTATCAGGGGGCAGTTCTTC
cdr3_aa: CASSSQPVTIRGQFF

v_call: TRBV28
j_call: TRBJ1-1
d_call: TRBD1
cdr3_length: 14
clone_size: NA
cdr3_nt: TGTGCCAGCAGTCTCCAGGGGGCCAACACTGAAGCTTTCTTT
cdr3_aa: CASSLQGANTEAFF

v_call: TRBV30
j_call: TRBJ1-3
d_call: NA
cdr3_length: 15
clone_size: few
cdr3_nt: TGTGCCTGGAGTGTAGGTTCCAGGGGTGGAAACACCATATATTTT
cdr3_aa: CAWSVGSRGGNTIYF